This T cell receptor (beta chain) was sequenced for a study of low-dose radiotherapy and immunotherapy resistance in tumors. Study-level background: The study delivered 0.5 Gy per fraction every 2 weeks to Cohort 1, totaling 6.5 Gy. At a dose of 200 mg/m2, intravenous cyclophosphamide was given every two weeks, one day before radiation and immunotherapy. Oral administration of aspirin 300 mg daily occurred for four cycles, commencing at cycle 1 day 1.

cDNA synthesis used a TRAV/TRBV-specific primer set for both chains. TCR amplification involved approximately 20 PCR cycles with a constant-region primer and V-primer adapter. MiXCR was run by TCRdb on the reads, yielding one entry per CDR3 protein. Seen here are under 90,000 distinct CDR3 sequences, roughly 31% observed once, and the top ten hold 11%. Time point of the sample: before trial treatment. The donors' regimen was nivolumab, ipilimumab, aspirin, low-dose cyclophosphamide and low-dose radiotherapy. This CDR3 spans 16 amino acids. Looked up from germline, CDR1 is SGHAT and CDR2 is FQNNGV. Germline trimming cut 4 bases from V and 2 bases from J; bases unmatched to any gene: 9.

The genes are TRBV11-2 and TRBJ2-3, with TRBD1 matching 7 bases. The sequencing here drew on PBMCs, taken before treatment. The TCR sequence derives from a female donor with ovarian cancer. CDR3: CASSYTGERLTDTQYF. CDR3 coding DNA: TGTGCCAGCAGCTATACAGGGGAAAGACTCACAGATACGCAGTATTTT.